The T cell receptor (beta chain) under discussion was sequenced for a study of CD8 T cells in Susac syndrome. Study context: Active disease was present in six of the sequenced Susac syndrome patients, whereas roughly 8 of them were in remission.

When the RNA was reverse transcribed, random hexamers were used with an input of about 0.45 to 1 ug. TCRdb independently ran MiXCR on the immunoSEQ multiplex PCR reads; one entry per CDR3 protein. Here the sample spans 71,000 or so distinct CDR3 sequences, approximately 93% being singletons. The V gene lost 3 bases and the J gene lost 0 bases, with 8 bases spanning the gap. Germline CDR1 reads GTSNPN; CDR2 reads SVGIG (reference sequence). The CDR3 sequence is 13 residues long. CD8+ and CD4+ T cells from blood underwent TCR beta sequencing. The chain combines TRBV30 with TRBJ2-5; no clear D gene. The sequenced sample consisted of CD4+ T cells from PBMCs. The receptor comes from a human donor with Susac syndrome. The CDR3 DNA reads TGTGCCTGGAGAAGCGTTTACCAAGAGACCCAGTACTTC. It encodes CAWRSVYQETQYF.